The 3 T cell receptor beta chains reported below all come from one sample, sequenced in a study of cytomegalovirus exposure and HLA in healthy donors (dated by TCRdb to the late 2010s). The library was made by the immunoSEQ multiplex PCR assay. Not all clones reach the TCRdb copy of this immuneACCESS table, which keeps in-frame sequences only. Checked studies attribute under half of the gap to unresolved V genes and leave the rest unexplained. Here the sample has around 230,000 clones; approximately 86% occur a single time. The ten largest clonotypes hold around 1.3% of the sample. The sample was PBMCs. The receptors were gathered from a woman aged 25 to 39 in good health and CMV-seropositive.

This clone was recorded once. The rearrangement links TRBV27 to TRBJ2-3; TRBD2 might be the D (6 bases). V dropped 1 base and J dropped 6 bases, with 14 bases sitting between them. CDR3 size: 15 residues. The germline V gene encodes CDR1 MNHEY and CDR2 SMNVEV (reference sequence). CDR3 region: CASSLYPIAGDTQYF. The CDR3 DNA sequence: TGTGCCAGCAGTTTATATCCAATTGCGGGGGATACGCAGTATTTT.

The chain is built from TRBV21-1 and TRBJ1-5; TRBD1, the D gene given by the table, was not confirmed from the DNA. TRBV21-1 is a documented pseudogene. This CDR3 has 22 amino acids. CDR3 amino acids: CASSKEADRGESKGYGNQPQHF. The CDR3 DNA reads as TGTGCCAGCAGCAAAGAAGCCGACAGGGGGGAAAGTAAAGGCTATGGCAATCAGCCCCAGCATTTT.

DNA for the CDR3: TGCGCCAGCAGCCAAGGGGGGGCCTACGAGCAGTACTTC. Amino acid sequence: CASSQGGAYEQYF. The genes are TRBV4-1 and TRBJ2-7, with D perhaps matching TRBD2 (6 bases). From germline, CDR1 is MGHRA and CDR2 YSYEKL. The CDR3 loop spans 13 amino acids. V lost 1 base and J 2 bases, leaving 6 bases between the germline ends.